A single sample gave rise to the 9 T cell receptor beta chains below, sequenced in a study of OX40 agonist ivuxolimab in advanced cancers. This table comes from immunoSEQ multiplex PCR, and its TCRdb copy is limited to in-frame clones, with some not included. The sample yields nearly 80,000 clones, around 85% seen once. Sequenced here: CD4+ or CD8+ T cells sorted from blood, sampled in a trial of the OX40 agonist ivuxolimab. These receptors were collected from an adult with an advanced solid tumor such as melanoma, head and neck, liver or kidney cancer.

CDR3 loop: CASSRTSGSSDTQYF. CDR3 coding DNA: TGTGCCAGCAGCCGGACTAGCGGGAGTTCAGATACGCAGTATTTT. The chain couples TRBV5-4 to TRBJ2-3, with TRBD2 identical over 13 bases. The CDR3 extends over 15 amino acids. V was pared by 4 bases and J by 4 bases, with 3 bases of the junction left unmatched. Germline-derived CDR1 and CDR2 are SGHNT and YYREEE (reference sequence).

The V and J genes are TRBV9 and TRBJ2-1, with 8 bases fitting TRBD2. Losses at the gene ends were 0 bases for V and 1 base for J; bases not matched to a gene: 3. Germline CDR1 is SGDLS and CDR2 is YYNGEE. The CDR3 totals 16 residues. The CDR3 coding sequence is TGTGCCAGCAGCGTAGGACTAGCGCTTTCCTACAATGAGCAGTTCTTC. Its protein product is CASSVGLALSYNEQFF.

This clone has more than one count but fewer than ten. The V and J genes are TRBV10-3 and TRBJ2-5; no definite D call. The V gene lost 2 bases and the J gene lost 2 bases, with 6 bases spanning the gap. The length of the CDR3 is 13 residues. Germline V gives CDR1 ENHRY, CDR2 SYGVKD. CDR3 in DNA: TGTGCCATCAGTGAGGGAGTTCAAGAGACCCAGTACTTC. This translates into CAISEGVQETQYF.

This chain joins TRBV19 and TRBJ2-5; TRBD1 aligns across 8 bases. Germline-derived CDR1 and CDR2 are LNHDA and SQIVND (reference sequence). The CDR3 extends over 14 amino acids. V shed 5 bases, J shed 4 bases, and the junction held 6 bases outside the gene matches. The CDR3: CASSPGQDGETQYF. Written as DNA, the CDR3 is TGTGCCAGTAGTCCGGGACAGGACGGAGAGACCCAGTACTTC.

This chain links TRBV4-3 with TRBJ1-2; D call uncertain. The V end was cut by 0 bases, the J end by 4 bases, with 6 bases between. This CDR3 is built from 13 residues. The germline gives CDR1 LGHNA, CDR2 YSLEER. The CDR3 DNA is TGCGCCAGCAGCCAAGACTACGGCTATGGCTACACCTTC. It translates to CASSQDYGYGYTF.

The CDR3: CASSPTGGEDTQYF. CDR3 coding DNA: TGTGCCAGCAGCCCTACAGGGGGCGAAGATACGCAGTATTTT. The V and J genes are TRBV7-9 and TRBJ2-3, with 9 positions matching TRBD1. CDR3 size: 14 residues. In germline, CDR1 is SEHNR, CDR2 FQNEAQ (reference sequence). V was pared by 5 bases and J by 5 bases, with 5 bases of the junction left unmatched.

The chain joins TRBV14 to TRBJ2-4; D assignment may be TRBD1 or TRBD2 (6 bases each). This CDR3 spans 17 amino acids. Germline V gives CDR1 SGHDN, CDR2 FVKESK. V was clipped by 5 bases and J by 0 bases, with 17 bases between them. CDR3 DNA sequence: TGTGCCAGCAGCTCCGGGGGCGTTCAAGGAGCCAAAAACATTCAGTACTTC. This codes for CASSSGGVQGAKNIQYF.

The chain combines TRBV28 with TRBJ1-5; no reliable D call. The CDR3 sequence is 13 residues long. The V end lost 5 bases, the J end lost 3 bases, and 8 bases lay between the germline ends. In germline, CDR1 is MDHEN, CDR2 SYDVKM. As DNA, the CDR3 is TGTGCCAGCAGTATACAGCTCAATCAGCCCCAGCATTTT. This encodes CASSIQLNQPQHF.

The chain joins TRBV7-9 to TRBJ2-2; no clear D gene. Germline assignment: CDR1 SEHNR and CDR2 FQNEAQ (reference sequence). This CDR3 contains 16 residues. Deletions cut 5 bases from V and 2 bases from J, with 15 bases between. In DNA form, the CDR3 reads TGTGCCAGCAGCCCACTGCCGGCAGCAAACACCGGGGAGCTGTTTTTT. Its protein is CASSPLPAANTGELFF.